This passage covers 28 T cell receptor beta chains from one sample sequenced in a study of cytomegalovirus exposure and HLA in healthy donors. The study ran its PCR with 60 Vbeta and 13 Jbeta primers. This table comes from immunoSEQ multiplex PCR, and its TCRdb copy is limited to in-frame clones, with some not included. The sample lists some 250,000 clones, over 80% seen once, with 4.5% to 6% in the top ten. Sequences were obtained from PBMCs. The receptors stem from a woman in her thirties or forties in good health and CMV-seropositive.

This chain joins TRBV27 and TRBJ1-3, with D unclear. V was shortened by 3 bases and J by 2 bases, with 11 bases between the two germline ends. The CDR3 loop spans 15 amino acids. Per germline, CDR1 MNHEY and CDR2 SMNVEV (reference sequence). The CDR3 sequence: CASSFRGDAGNTIYF. CDR3 nucleotide sequence: TGTGCCAGCAGTTTTCGGGGAGACGCTGGAAACACCATATATTTT.

The chain couples TRBV21-1 to TRBJ1-3. TRBV21-1 has pseudogene status. The CDR3 runs to 17 residues. CDR3 bases: TGTGCCAGCAGGGGGGGACGGACTTCCAGATCTGGAAACACCATATATTTT. Its protein product is CASRGGRTSRSGNTIYF.

This chain connects TRBV5-8 to TRBJ1-2; a weak D match, TRBD1 (5 bases). V lost 1 base and J lost 0, with 7 bases in between. Germline CDR1 and CDR2: SGHTS and YDEGEE. There are 14 residues in the CDR3. The DNA of the CDR3 is TGTGCCAGCAGCTTGTCAGGGCCTAACTATGGCTACACCTTC. Its translation: CASSLSGPNYGYTF.

The chain carries TRBV27 and TRBJ1-6; the D gene is possibly TRBD1 (6 bases). CDR1 is MNHEY and CDR2 is SMNVEV in the germline V gene (reference sequence). This CDR3 spans 16 amino acids. Trimming removed 3 bases at V and 12 bases at J, with 21 bases between. The CDR3 DNA reads TGTGCCAGCAGTTTTACCGGGGGGGCGGGAATGAGACCCCTCCACTTT. Residues: CASSFTGGAGMRPLHF.

The chain couples TRBV2 to TRBJ2-4; 9 nucleotides agree with TRBD2. After removal of 6 bases from V and 12 bases from J, the junction contained 6 bases not matched to a gene. The CDR3 spans 12 residues. The germline V gene encodes CDR1 SNHLY and CDR2 FYNNEI. CDR3 nucleotide sequence: TGTGCCAGCAGCGACTTTAGCGGGAGTCAGTACTTC. Protein sequence: CASSDFSGSQYF. The full variable domain, with the rest looked up from reference TRBV2 and TRBJ2-4, is EPEVTQTPSHQVTQMGQEVILRCVPISNHLYFYWYRQILGQKVEFLVSFYNNEISEKSEIFDDQFSVERPDGSNFTLKIRSTKLEDSAMYFCASSDFSGSQYFGAGTRLSVL.

This chain joins TRBV5-1 and TRBJ2-5, with TRBD2 as a possible D gene (6 bases). CDR3 length: 15 amino acids. CDR1 is SGHRS, CDR2 YFSETQ, per germline. Trimming shortened V by 0 bases and J by 3 bases, and 12 bases separated the two germline ends. CDR3 sequence reads: CASSLGGGVEETQYF. The CDR3 nucleotides are TGCGCCAGCAGCTTGGGTGGCGGGGTGGAAGAGACCCAGTACTTC.

The rearrangement joins TRBV11-2 to TRBJ1-2; the D is unclear. The V and J ends lost 0 bases and 7 bases respectively, with 12 bases between them. Germline CDR1 SGHAT, CDR2 FQNNGV. This CDR3 has 14 residues. The CDR3 coding sequence is TGTGCCAGCAGCTTAGAGGCAGGCCAATCTGGCTACACCTTC. Encoded protein: CASSLEAGQSGYTF. Based on the CDR3 plus reference TRBV11-2 and TRBJ1-2, the full variable domain is EAGVAQSPRYKIIEKRQSVAFWCNPISGHATLYWYQQILGQGPKLLIQFQNNGVVDDSQLPKDRFSAERLKGVDSTLKIQPAKLEDSAVYLCASSLEAGQSGYTFGSGTRLTVV.

The sample holds one count of this clone. The V and J genes are TRBV19 and TRBJ2-3, with 9 bases that match TRBD2. Germline CDR1 reads LNHDA; CDR2 reads SQIVND (reference sequence). Trimming at V came to 1 base and at J to 2 bases, leaving 4 bases not matched to a gene. This CDR3 has 16 amino acids. The CDR3: CASSIASGAFTDTQYF. In nucleotides, the CDR3 is TGTGCCAGTAGTATAGCTAGCGGGGCCTTCACAGATACGCAGTATTTT.

The chain joins TRBV30 to TRBJ1-1, with 7 bases that match TRBD1. The CDR3 sequence is 12 residues long. V gave up 4 bases and J gave up 4 bases; unmatched junction bases: 3. Germline loops: CDR1 GTSNPN, CDR2 SVGIG (reference sequence). The CDR3 coding sequence is TGTGCCTGGAACAGGGGTTTCACTGAAGCTTTCTTT. Protein sequence: CAWNRGFTEAFF.

The chain recombines TRBV4-3 with TRBJ2-1; 11 nucleotides align to TRBD2. The germline V gene encodes CDR1 LGHNA and CDR2 YSLEER. Trimming cost V 4 bases and J 0 bases; bases outside gene matches: 17. CDR3 length: 21 residues. The CDR3 region has the DNA TGCGCCAGCAGCCCCTATTATGGTAGCGGGGGGGTCCCCAGCTCCTACAATGAGCAGTTCTTC. It specifies CASSPYYGSGGVPSSYNEQFF.

The V call is TRBV7-6, the J call TRBJ1-4; the D is unclear. In germline, CDR1 is SGHVS, CDR2 FNYEAQ. The V gene lost 1 base and the J gene lost 7 bases, with 7 bases spanning the gap. CDR3 length: 13 amino acids. The CDR3 sequence: CASSLVAGEKLFF. Here the CDR3 DNA reads TGTGCCAGCAGCTTAGTGGCGGGTGAAAAACTGTTTTTT.

This clone came up once. The rearrangement links TRBV6-6 to TRBJ2-1; weak D call: TRBD1 (5 bases). The CDR3 runs to 13 residues. V lost 7 bases and J 4 bases, leaving 11 bases between the germline ends. CDR1 is MNHNY and CDR2 is SVGAGI in the germline V gene (reference sequence). This chain's CDR3 is CASIDSIYNEQFF. DNA for the CDR3: TGTGCCAGCATCGACAGTATTTACAATGAGCAGTTCTTC.

The chain couples TRBV19 to TRBJ2-1; 9 bases are a match to TRBD2. V was pared by 9 bases and J by 10 bases, with 16 bases of the junction left unmatched. Germline values: CDR1 LNHDA, CDR2 SQIVND (reference sequence). The CDR3 loop spans 15 amino acids. As DNA, the CDR3 is TGTGCCAGCAGTGGAGTAGCGGGAGTATTTGCCGAGCAGTTCTTC. Translating gives CASSGVAGVFAEQFF.

The chain recombines TRBV7-8 with TRBJ2-1; 10 bases agree with TRBD2. Germline trimming cut 3 bases from V and 8 bases from J; bases unmatched to any gene: 10. CDR1 SGHVS and CDR2 FQNEAQ come from the germline V gene. The CDR3 loop spans 16 amino acids. The CDR3 region is CASSFGASGRGHEQFF. The CDR3 coding sequence is TGTGCCAGCAGCTTCGGAGCTAGCGGGAGAGGCCATGAGCAGTTCTTC. Full variable domain (outside the CDR3, taken from reference TRBV7-8 and TRBJ2-1): GAGVSQSPRYKVAKRGQDVALRCDPISGHVSLFWYQQALGQGPEFLTYFQNEAQLDKSGLPSDRFFAERPEGSVSTLKIQRTQQEDSAVYLCASSFGASGRGHEQFFGPGTRLTVL.

This chain uses TRBV5-1 with TRBJ2-7; D gene uncertain. CDR3 length: 13 residues. With 0 bases removed from V and 3 bases from J, the gap between germline ends came to 7 bases. Germline CDR1 is SGHRS and CDR2 is YFSETQ. CDR3 amino acids: CASSLGQVYEQYF. The CDR3 coding sequence is TGCGCCAGCAGCTTGGGGCAGGTCTACGAGCAGTACTTC.

The chain recombines TRBV5-6 with TRBJ1-1, with D tentatively TRBD1 (6 bases). The CDR3 consists of 15 residues. CDR1 is SGHDT, CDR2 YYEEEE, per germline. The germline V and J ends were trimmed by 0 bases and 0 bases, with 9 bases remaining between them. The CDR3 here is CASSLASGVNTEAFF. The DNA of the CDR3 is TGTGCCAGCAGCTTGGCCTCAGGGGTGAACACTGAAGCTTTCTTT.

The chain has TRBV25-1 and TRBJ1-2; tentatively, D is TRBD1 (5 bases). This CDR3 region has 16 residues. In germline, CDR1 is MGHDK, CDR2 SYGVNS. With 3 bases removed from V and 0 bases from J, the gap between germline ends came to 14 bases. The CDR3 reads CASSDGGTVANYGYTF. The CDR3 nucleotides are TGTGCCAGCAGTGACGGGGGGACCGTAGCTAACTATGGCTACACCTTC.

This clone was observed a few times. The chain joins TRBV6-5 to TRBJ1-1; weak D call: TRBD1 (6 bases). This CDR3 comprises 12 residues. Trimming removed 6 bases at V and 6 bases at J, with 11 bases between. CDR1 and CDR2 (germline): MNHEY, SVGAGI. The DNA for the CDR3 is TGTGCCAGCAGGAGAACAGGGTCTGAAGCTTTCTTT. Protein product: CASRRTGSEAFF.

This CDR3 reads CASSPHRDGTQYF. CDR3 nucleotides: TGCGCCAGCAGCCCTCACAGGGACGGAACGCAGTATTTT. V gene TRBV4-3 combines with J gene TRBJ2-3, with TRBD1 as a possible D gene (6 bases). In germline, CDR1 is LGHNA, CDR2 YSLEER. The CDR3 has 13 amino acids. Trimming cost V 4 bases and J 9 bases, with 14 bases left between them.

This chain joins TRBV29-1 and TRBJ2-2; 12 positions match TRBD1. The CDR3 is 14 residues long. With V trimmed by 6 bases and J by 4 bases, 3 bases remained unmatched. In germline, CDR1 is SQVTM, CDR2 ANQGSEA. CDR3 bases: TGCAGCGTGGGACAGGGGGCGGGCACCGGGGAGCTGTTTTTT. It yields the protein CSVGQGAGTGELFF.

The chain has TRBV4-2 and TRBJ2-2; 8 bases agree with TRBD2. CDR1 and CDR2 from the germline V gene are LGHNA and YNFKEQ. V lost 2 bases to trimming and J lost 6 bases; unmatched junction nucleotides: 5. The CDR3 totals 15 residues. CDR3 sequence: CASSQNGLAAGELFF. The CDR3 nucleotides read TGTGCCAGCAGCCAAAATGGACTAGCCGCCGGGGAGCTGTTTTTT.

This chain uses TRBV11-1 with TRBJ2-7; TRBD2 is a possible D gene (6 bases). This CDR3 has 15 residues. Germline CDR1 is SGHAT and CDR2 is FQDESV (reference sequence). Deletions cut 6 bases from V and 2 bases from J, with 17 bases between. The CDR3 DNA is TGTGCCAGCAGGCTTAGTTATCCGGGAGCCTACGAGCAGTACTTC. Residues: CASRLSYPGAYEQYF.

The chain joins TRBV4-1 to TRBJ2-7, with 7 bases that match TRBD1. Trimming removed 1 base from V and 3 bases from J; junction bases left unmatched: 6. The CDR3 spans 15 residues. Per the germline V gene, CDR1 is MGHRA and CDR2 is YSYEKL. The CDR3 spells CASSQVTTGNYEQYF. The CDR3, as DNA: TGCGCCAGCAGCCAAGTAACGACAGGGAACTACGAGCAGTACTTC.

The chain is built from TRBV11-2 and TRBJ1-4; D may be TRBD1 (5 bases). CDR1 SGHAT and CDR2 FQNNGV come from the germline V gene. The V end lost 1 base, the J end lost 0 bases, and 9 bases lay between the germline ends. The CDR3 extends over 16 amino acids. CDR3 sequence (DNA): TGTGCCAGCAGCTTAGTCGGGGGACCAACTAATGAAAAACTGTTTTTT. Residues: CASSLVGGPTNEKLFF.

This sequence joins TRBV6-5 and TRBJ1-2, with TRBD1 matching 7 bases. The CDR3 runs 14 residues. The V and J ends lost 6 bases and 6 bases, in that order; junction bases with no gene match: 10. The V gene's germline CDR1 is MNHEY and CDR2 SVGAGI. For the CDR3, the DNA is TGTGCCAGCAGAATACAGGGGTTCAGTGATGGCTACACCTTC. Its protein is CASRIQGFSDGYTF.

The chain couples TRBV5-5 to TRBJ1-1; D might be TRBD1 (6 bases). The germline V gene has CDR1 SGHKS and CDR2 YYEKEE (reference sequence). V was cut by 4 bases and J by 5 bases, with 18 bases left in between. The CDR3 loop spans 15 amino acids. In nucleotides, the CDR3 is TGTGCCAGCAGCGGGTCAGGGGACCCCAAAACTGAAGCTTTCTTT. Its translation is CASSGSGDPKTEAFF.

J is TRBJ2-5 and V is TRBV7-7; D is possibly TRBD1 (6 bases). The CDR3 contains 13 residues. V lost 1 base and J 11 bases, leaving 14 bases between the germline ends. Looked up from germline, CDR1 is SSHAT and CDR2 is FNYEAQ (reference sequence). The CDR3 DNA follows: TGTGCCAGCAGCTTAGATTCAGGGGAAGAGCAGTACTTC. Its translation is CASSLDSGEEQYF.

The gene calls are TRBV5-1 and TRBJ2-1; D not certain. CDR3 length: 15 residues. CDR1 and CDR2 (germline): SGHRS, YFSETQ. V lost 1 base to trimming and J lost 6 bases, with 14 bases between them. In DNA, the CDR3 is TGCGCCAGCAGCTTGTCGTCCAGTTCAAGCAATGAGCAGTTCTTC. It codes for CASSLSSSSSNEQFF. Together with reference TRBV5-1 and TRBJ2-1, the CDR3 gives the full variable domain: KAGVTQTPRYLIKTRGQQVTLSCSPISGHRSVSWYQQTPGQGLQFLFEYFSETQRNKGNFPGRFSGRQFSNSRSEMNVSTLELGDSALYLCASSLSSSSSNEQFFGPGTRLTVL.